Sequencing of this TCR beta chain was carried out in a study of vaccination effects on CD4 cells after COVID-19 (dated by TCRdb to 2022 to 2024). With respect to the entire study: Each participant got two doses of an mRNA SARS-CoV-2 vaccine, either BNT162b2 or mRNA-1273. Pre-vaccine samples were drawn from a couple of convalescent patients 16 days and one week before the first dose, at 142 and 148 days after COVID-19 diagnosis. In both COVID-19 convalescent patients and infection-naive vaccine recipients, the study compared SARS-CoV-2 spike-specific CD4+ TCR repertoires from before mRNA vaccination with those from after it. Altogether, approximately 10 COVID-19 convalescent patients and a few SARS-CoV-2-naive healthy vaccine recipients made up the full study. In the study, cultures from other donors were sequenced using the Oncomine TCR Beta short-read assay on an Illumina iSeq 100. Summary of the overall study and its limitations: The study was limited by a small number of convalescent patients and lacked early post-infection timepoints. Among convalescent patients, the spike-reactive repertoire after vaccination was made up mainly of new vaccine-induced clones that were largely distinct from the clones induced by infection. Clones induced by infection and clones induced by vaccination both contracted markedly at late timepoints after vaccination, which fits with T cell responses waning over time.

In the ViraFEST assay, PBMC were stimulated with viral peptide pools, and antigen-specific CD4+ T cell clonotypes were then identified by expansion using TCR sequencing. After less than 13 days of culture, CD4+ T cells were isolated with the EasySep CD4+ T cell isolation kit. PCR-confirmed SARS-CoV-2 infection had occurred in convalescent patients between March and December 2020, before the Alpha, Beta and Delta variants emerged in the United States. Each well held some 1.9 million PBMC cultured in IMDM containing approximately 5.2% human AB serum, roughly 10 IU/ml IL-2 and gentamicin, along with approximately 10 ug/ml peptides. On days 3 and 7, half of the culture medium was replaced with fresh IL-2-containing medium. Unless noted otherwise, every peptide stimulation condition was cultured in triplicate wells. Using Ficoll-Paque Plus gradient centrifugation, PBMC were separated from whole blood and then either used fresh or cryopreserved at -140C. The QIAamp micro DNA kit was used to extract genomic DNA from the cultured CD4+ T cells.

Libraries were built with the immunoSEQ multiplex PCR assay. TCR beta CDR3 sequencing was performed on DNA from the cultured, isolated CD4+ T cells. The authors' analysis ran thus. Non-productive TCR sequences were removed, reads were trimmed to the CDR3 region, and CDR3s of at least 7 amino acids were retained. Antigen-specific clonotypes were identified with the MANAFEST web app by comparing expansion in peptide wells against reference cultures. Positive clones required FDR<0.05 expansion versus reference and all other wells, odds ratio above 5, and frequency above 0.1% in two replicate wells. A clonotype was defined as cross-reactive if the clonotype was significantly expanded both in SARS-CoV-2 spike wells and in at least one common cold coronavirus spike condition. CDR3 similarity was assessed by Levenshtein distance with the stringdist R package, and unrooted trees were built with ape in R 3.6.1. TCRdb obtained this table from immuneACCESS and retained in-frame rearrangements with V and J assigned. These tables miss some clones; where compared with another copy, unresolved V genes account for less than half of the shortfall, and the remainder is unexplained. The D gene and trimming were derived from the DNA, and the V and J assignments and clone size from that table. The sample records tens of thousands of clones, around 78% of which are singletons. The ten largest clones capture roughly 33% of the sample.

Comment on this clone: The antigen it recognizes is unknown. No base-level quality is on record; no much larger clone is a single base apart.

The germline V end is reduced by 3 bases and the J end by 5 bases; junction bases left unmatched: 3. Reading from cysteine to phenylalanine, the CDR3 counts 14 amino acids. CDR3 DNA is the only sequence kept; it has 42 bases, read in frame from the first base. In the germline V gene (reference sequence), CDR1 corresponds to LNHDA and CDR2 to SQIVND. Sequencing was performed on CD4+ T cells from PBMCs cultured with a peptide pool, taken before COVID-19 vaccination. The TCR comes from a human donor who had a prior SARS-CoV-2 infection. The chain joins TRBV19 to TRBJ2-3; the central 9 bases match TRBD2. The DNA sequence reads TGTGCCAGTAGTATCCTAGCGGGGCGAGATACGCAGTATTTT. This encodes CASSILAGRDTQYF.